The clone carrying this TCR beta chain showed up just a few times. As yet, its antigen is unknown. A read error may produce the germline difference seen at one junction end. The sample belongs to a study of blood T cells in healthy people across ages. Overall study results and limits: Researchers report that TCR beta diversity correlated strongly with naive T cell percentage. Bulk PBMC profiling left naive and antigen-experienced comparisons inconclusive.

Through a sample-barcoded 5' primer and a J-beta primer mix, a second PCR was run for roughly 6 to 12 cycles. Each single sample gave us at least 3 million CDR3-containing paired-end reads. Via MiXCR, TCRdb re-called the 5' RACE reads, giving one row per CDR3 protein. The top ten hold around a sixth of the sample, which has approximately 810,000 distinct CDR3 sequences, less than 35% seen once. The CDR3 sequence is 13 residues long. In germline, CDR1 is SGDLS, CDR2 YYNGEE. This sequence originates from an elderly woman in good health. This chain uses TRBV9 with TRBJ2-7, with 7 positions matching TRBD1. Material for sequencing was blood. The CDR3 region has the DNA TGTGCCAGCGGCGTCGGACAGGCCTACGAGCAGTACTTC. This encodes CASGVGQAYEQYF.